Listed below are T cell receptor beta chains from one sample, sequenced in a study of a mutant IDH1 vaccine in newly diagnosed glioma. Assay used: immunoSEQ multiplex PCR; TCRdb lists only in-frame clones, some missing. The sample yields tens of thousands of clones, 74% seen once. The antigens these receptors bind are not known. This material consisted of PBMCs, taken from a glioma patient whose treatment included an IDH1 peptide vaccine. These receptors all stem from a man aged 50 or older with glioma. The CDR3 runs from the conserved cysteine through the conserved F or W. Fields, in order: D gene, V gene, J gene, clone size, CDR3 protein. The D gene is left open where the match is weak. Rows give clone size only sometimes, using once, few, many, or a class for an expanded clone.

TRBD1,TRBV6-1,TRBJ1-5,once,CASIRDRESNQPQHF
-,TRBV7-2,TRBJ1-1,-,CASSSVGGNTEAFF
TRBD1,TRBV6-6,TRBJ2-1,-,CASSRQGRNEQFF
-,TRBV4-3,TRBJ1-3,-,CASSQDRGNTIYF
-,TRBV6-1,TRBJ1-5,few,CASSENVWGAAYLRRNQPQHF
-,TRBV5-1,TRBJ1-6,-,CASAAGGRDSPLHF
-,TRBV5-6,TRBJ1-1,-,CASSVPPHTEAFF
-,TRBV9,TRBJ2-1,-,CASSEGGGYNEQFF
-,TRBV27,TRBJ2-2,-,CASAVGVNTGELFF
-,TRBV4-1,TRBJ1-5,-,CASSPRDSNQPQHF
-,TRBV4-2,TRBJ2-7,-,CASSPTGAYEQYF
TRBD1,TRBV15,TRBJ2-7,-,CATSRGVTGVYEQYF
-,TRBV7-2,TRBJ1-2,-,CASRTGGGWSYTF
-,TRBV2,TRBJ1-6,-,CASSDIPSLSPLHF
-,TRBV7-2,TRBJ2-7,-,CASSLDIYYEQYF
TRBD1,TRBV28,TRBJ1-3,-,CASYRTGAGNTIYF
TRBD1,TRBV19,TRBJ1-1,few,CASSTTGYTEAFF
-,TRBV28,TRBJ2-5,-,CASTTPADGVNQETQYF
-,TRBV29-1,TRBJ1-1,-,CSVEEGAAGTEAFF
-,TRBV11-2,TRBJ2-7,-,CASSPSGVFLYEQYF
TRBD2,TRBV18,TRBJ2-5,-,CASSPLPSGGPETQYF
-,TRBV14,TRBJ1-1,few,CASSPWDKLNTEAFF
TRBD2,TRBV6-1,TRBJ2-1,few,CASRETSGGAGEQFF
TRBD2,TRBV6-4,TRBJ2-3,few,CASSDSSGAGTDTQYF
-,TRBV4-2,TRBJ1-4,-,CASSQAGPRGEKLFF
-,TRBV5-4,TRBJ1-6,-,CASSSGVTYNSPLHF
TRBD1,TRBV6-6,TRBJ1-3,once,CASSYGQGGNTIYF
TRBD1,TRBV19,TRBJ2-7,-,CASSTASGQGASYEQYF
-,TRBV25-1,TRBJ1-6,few,CASSEWRDSAPLHF
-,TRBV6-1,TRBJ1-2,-,CASSEDTQGIYGYTF
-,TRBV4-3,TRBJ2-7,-,CASSQDSGPYEQYF
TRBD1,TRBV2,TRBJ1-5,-,CASSRDSGIKNQPQHF
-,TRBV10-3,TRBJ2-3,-,CATVRADTQYF
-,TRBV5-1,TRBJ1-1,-,CASSSNLGVATEAFF
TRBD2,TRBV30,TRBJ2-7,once,CAWSVLAGGREQYF
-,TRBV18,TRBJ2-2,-,CASSPENTGELFF
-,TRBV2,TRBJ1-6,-,CASSPENYNSPLHF